The rows below give T cell receptor beta chains drawn from one sample of a study of CD8 T cell repertoires and HIV-1 epitope variants. No antigen is known for these receptors. Only in-frame clones appear in the TCRdb table, and some are missing; sequencing was by immunoSEQ multiplex PCR. This table holds approximately 4,500 clones, just over 65% found once. Sequenced material: cultured CD8+ T cells derived from PBMCs. All receptors come from a male donor with HIV. Each CDR3 is given with its conserved first and last residue. Fields, in order: CDR3 protein, CDR3 DNA, CDR3 length, V gene, D gene, clone size, J gene. A D gene is named only where the DNA matches it firmly. Not all rows give a size; the values are once, few, many and, for expanded clones, a class.

CDR3aa: CASSLAGLDSYNEQFF
CDR3nt: TGCGCCAGCAGCTTGGCGGGACTAGATTCCTACAATGAGCAGTTCTTC
len: 16
v_gene: TRBV5-1
d_gene: TRBD2
abundance: -
j_gene: TRBJ2-1

CDR3aa: CASKVSGPNYGYTF
CDR3nt: TGTGCCAGCAAGGTCTCAGGACCTAACTATGGCTACACCTTC
len: 14
v_gene: TRBV6-5
d_gene: -
abundance: -
j_gene: TRBJ1-2

CDR3aa: CSVAETSYEQYF
CDR3nt: TGCAGCGTTGCTGAAACCTCCTACGAGCAGTACTTC
len: 12
v_gene: TRBV29-1
d_gene: -
abundance: few
j_gene: TRBJ2-7

CDR3aa: CASSVGGGFSYEQYF
CDR3nt: TGTGCCAGCAGCGTAGGGGGAGGGTTCTCCTACGAGCAGTACTTC
len: 15
v_gene: TRBV9
d_gene: TRBD2
abundance: -
j_gene: TRBJ2-7

CDR3aa: CASSQEDRGYEQFF
CDR3nt: TGTGCCAGCAGCCAAGAGGACAGGGGATATGAGCAGTTCTTC
len: 14
v_gene: TRBV4-2
d_gene: TRBD1
abundance: -
j_gene: TRBJ2-1

CDR3aa: CASSVGHLNTEAFF
CDR3nt: TGTGCCAGCAGTGTGGGACACTTGAACACTGAAGCTTTCTTT
len: 14
v_gene: TRBV6-1
d_gene: -
abundance: -
j_gene: TRBJ1-1

CDR3aa: CASSFLSDTQYF
CDR3nt: TGTGCCAGCAGCTTTCTATCAGATACGCAGTATTTT
len: 12
v_gene: TRBV7-8
d_gene: -
abundance: -
j_gene: TRBJ2-3

CDR3aa: CASSLASGGFTYEQYF
CDR3nt: TGTGCCAGCAGTTTGGCTAGCGGGGGCTTCACCTACGAGCAGTACTTC
len: 16
v_gene: TRBV6-5
d_gene: TRBD2
abundance: -
j_gene: TRBJ2-7

CDR3aa: CASSPDPGYEQYF
CDR3nt: TGCGCCAGCAGCCCGGATCCGGGCTACGAGCAGTACTTC
len: 13
v_gene: TRBV4-1
d_gene: -
abundance: -
j_gene: TRBJ2-7

CDR3aa: CASSLGFGHTEAFF
CDR3nt: TGTGCCAGCAGTTTAGGTTTTGGACACACAGAAGCTTTCTTT
len: 14
v_gene: TRBV28
d_gene: -
abundance: once
j_gene: TRBJ1-1

CDR3aa: CASSFGGGADTQYF
CDR3nt: TGTGCCAGCAGCTTCGGAGGGGGCGCAGATACGCAGTATTTT
len: 14
v_gene: TRBV5-4
d_gene: -
abundance: few
j_gene: TRBJ2-3

CDR3aa: CASSLRGENEKLFF
CDR3nt: TGTGCCAGCAGCCTCAGGGGGGAAAATGAAAAACTGTTTTTT
len: 14
v_gene: TRBV7-9
d_gene: TRBD1
abundance: -
j_gene: TRBJ1-4

CDR3aa: CASSSPGLAGGFSYEQYF
CDR3nt: TGTGCCAGCAGCTCTCCGGGACTAGCGGGGGGATTCTCCTACGAGCAGTACTTC
len: 18
v_gene: TRBV7-2
d_gene: TRBD2
abundance: -
j_gene: TRBJ2-7

CDR3aa: CASSPGLGGVGEAFF
CDR3nt: TGTGCCAGCAGCCCCGGCCTCGGTGGAGTAGGTGAAGCTTTCTTT
len: 15
v_gene: TRBV7-8
d_gene: -
abundance: -
j_gene: TRBJ1-1

CDR3aa: CASSLGGAKSDTQYF
CDR3nt: TGTGCCAGCAGCCTCGGAGGGGCTAAATCGGATACGCAGTATTTT
len: 15
v_gene: TRBV16
d_gene: -
abundance: -
j_gene: TRBJ2-3

CDR3aa: CASRTGVRNTEAFF
CDR3nt: TGTGCCAGTAGGACAGGGGTGCGGAACACTGAAGCTTTCTTT
len: 14
v_gene: TRBV19
d_gene: TRBD1
abundance: medium-sized
j_gene: TRBJ1-1

CDR3aa: CASSLPRGPGDEQYF
CDR3nt: TGTGCCAGCAGCCTACCTAGGGGGCCGGGCGACGAGCAGTACTTC
len: 15
v_gene: TRBV7-9
d_gene: TRBD1
abundance: -
j_gene: TRBJ2-7

CDR3aa: CASSRGTGNEQFF
CDR3nt: TGCGCCAGCAGCCGTGGGACAGGTAACGAGCAGTTCTTC
len: 13
v_gene: TRBV5-1
d_gene: TRBD1
abundance: few
j_gene: TRBJ2-1

CDR3aa: CASSFLAGTEAFF
CDR3nt: TGTGCCAGCAGTTTTTTGGCGGGGACTGAAGCTTTCTTT
len: 13
v_gene: TRBV28
d_gene: -
abundance: -
j_gene: TRBJ1-1

CDR3aa: CASSPGQGVDYGYTF
CDR3nt: TGTGCCAGCAGCCCGGGACAGGGGGTCGACTATGGCTACACCTTC
len: 15
v_gene: TRBV5-6
d_gene: TRBD1
abundance: -
j_gene: TRBJ1-2

CDR3aa: CASSLTGSSYNEQFF
CDR3nt: TGTGCCAGCAGCTTGACGGGGAGCTCCTACAATGAGCAGTTCTTC
len: 15
v_gene: TRBV11-2
d_gene: -
abundance: few
j_gene: TRBJ2-1

CDR3aa: CASSLGQYLREQYF
CDR3nt: TGTGCCAGCAGCTTGGGACAGTACCTTCGTGAGCAGTACTTC
len: 14
v_gene: TRBV11-3
d_gene: TRBD1
abundance: few
j_gene: TRBJ2-7

CDR3aa: CASSPRTGRYEQYF
CDR3nt: TGTGCCAGCAGTCCCCGGACAGGGCGCTACGAGCAGTACTTC
len: 14
v_gene: TRBV6-5
d_gene: TRBD1
abundance: few
j_gene: TRBJ2-7

CDR3aa: CASSETSGDQDEQFF
CDR3nt: TGTGCCAGCAGTGAAACTAGCGGGGACCAGGATGAGCAGTTCTTC
len: 15
v_gene: TRBV6-4
d_gene: TRBD2
abundance: once
j_gene: TRBJ2-1

CDR3aa: CASSVTLGEKLFF
CDR3nt: TGTGCCAGCAGCGTGACGTTGGGTGAAAAACTGTTTTTT
len: 13
v_gene: TRBV25-1
d_gene: -
abundance: -
j_gene: TRBJ1-4

CDR3aa: CASSQTGVNEQYF
CDR3nt: TGTGCCAGCAGCCAAACAGGGGTCAACGAGCAGTACTTC
len: 13
v_gene: TRBV7-2
d_gene: TRBD1
abundance: -
j_gene: TRBJ2-7

CDR3aa: CASSDSGTSGADTQYF
CDR3nt: TGTGCCAGCAGTGACTCCGGGACTAGCGGGGCAGATACGCAGTATTTT
len: 16
v_gene: TRBV6-4
d_gene: TRBD2
abundance: -
j_gene: TRBJ2-3